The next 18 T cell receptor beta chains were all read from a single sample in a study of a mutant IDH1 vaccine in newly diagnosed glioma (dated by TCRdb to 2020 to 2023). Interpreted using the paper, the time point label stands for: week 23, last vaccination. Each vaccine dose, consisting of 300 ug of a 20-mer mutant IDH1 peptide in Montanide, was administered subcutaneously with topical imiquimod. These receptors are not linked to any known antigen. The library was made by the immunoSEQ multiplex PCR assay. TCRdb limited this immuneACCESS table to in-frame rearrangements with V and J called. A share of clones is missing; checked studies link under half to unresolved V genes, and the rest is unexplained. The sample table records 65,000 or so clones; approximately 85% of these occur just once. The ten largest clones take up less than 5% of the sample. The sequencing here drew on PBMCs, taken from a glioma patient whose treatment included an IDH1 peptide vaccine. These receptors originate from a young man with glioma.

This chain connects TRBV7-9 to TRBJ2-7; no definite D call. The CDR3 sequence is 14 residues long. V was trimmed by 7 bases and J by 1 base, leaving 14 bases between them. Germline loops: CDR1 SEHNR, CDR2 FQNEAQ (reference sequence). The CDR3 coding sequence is TGTGCCAGCATCCTCGTCGGTAGTTCCTACGAGCAGTACTTC. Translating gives CASILVGSSYEQYF.

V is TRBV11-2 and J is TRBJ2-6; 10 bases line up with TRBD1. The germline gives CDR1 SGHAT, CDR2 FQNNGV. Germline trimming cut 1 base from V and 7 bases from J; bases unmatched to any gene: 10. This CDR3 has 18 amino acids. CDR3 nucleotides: TGTGCCAGCAGCTTAGTACCGAGACAGGGGGCTCAAGCCAACGTCCTGACTTTC. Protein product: CASSLVPRQGAQANVLTF. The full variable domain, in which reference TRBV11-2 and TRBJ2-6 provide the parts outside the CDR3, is EAGVAQSPRYKIIEKRQSVAFWCNPISGHATLYWYQQILGQGPKLLIQFQNNGVVDDSQLPKDRFSAERLKGVDSTLKIQPAKLEDSAVYLCASSLVPRQGAQANVLTFGAGSRLTVL.

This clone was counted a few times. Written as DNA, the CDR3 is TGTGCCAGTAGTCCCACATCTAGCGGGGGGCACTACGAGCAGTACTTC. Translation gives CASSPTSSGGHYEQYF. V is TRBV19 and J is TRBJ2-7, with 11 bases identical to TRBD2. CDR1 is LNHDA and CDR2 is SQIVND in the germline V gene (reference sequence). The CDR3 consists of 16 residues. The V gene end was trimmed by 5 bases and the J gene end by 3 bases; junction bases not matched to a gene: 9.

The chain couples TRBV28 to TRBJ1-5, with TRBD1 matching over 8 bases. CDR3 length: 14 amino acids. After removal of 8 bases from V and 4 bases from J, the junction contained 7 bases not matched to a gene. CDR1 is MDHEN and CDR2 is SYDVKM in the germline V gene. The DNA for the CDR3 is TGTGCCAGCGGAAATCAGGGGGCTAATCAGCCCCAGCATTTT. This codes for CASGNQGANQPQHF.

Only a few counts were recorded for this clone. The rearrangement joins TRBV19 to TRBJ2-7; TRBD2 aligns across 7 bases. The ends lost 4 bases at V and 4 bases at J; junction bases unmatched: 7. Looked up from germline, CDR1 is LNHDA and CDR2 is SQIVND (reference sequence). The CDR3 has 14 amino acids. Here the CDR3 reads CASSKAGDWYEQYF. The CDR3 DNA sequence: TGTGCCAGTAGTAAGGCGGGGGATTGGTACGAGCAGTACTTC. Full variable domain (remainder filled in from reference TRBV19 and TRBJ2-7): DGGITQSPKYLFRKEGQNVTLSCEQNLNHDAMYWYRQDPGQGLRLIYYSQIVNDFQKGDIAEGYSVSREKKESFPLTVTSAQKNPTAFYLCASSKAGDWYEQYFGPGTRLTVT.

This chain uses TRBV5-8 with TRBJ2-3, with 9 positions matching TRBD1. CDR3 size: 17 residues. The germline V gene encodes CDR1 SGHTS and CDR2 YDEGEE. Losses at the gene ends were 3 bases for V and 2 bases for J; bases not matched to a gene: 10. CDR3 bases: TGTGCCAGCAGCTCCTGGACAGGGGAATTGTCCACAGATACGCAGTATTTT. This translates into CASSSWTGELSTDTQYF.

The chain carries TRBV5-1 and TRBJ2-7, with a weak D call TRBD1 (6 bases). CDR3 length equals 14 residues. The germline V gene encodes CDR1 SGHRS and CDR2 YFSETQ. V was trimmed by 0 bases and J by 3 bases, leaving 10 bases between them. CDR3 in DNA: TGCGCCAGCAGCTTGGGGGACAACAACTACGAGCAGTACTTC. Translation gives CASSLGDNNYEQYF.

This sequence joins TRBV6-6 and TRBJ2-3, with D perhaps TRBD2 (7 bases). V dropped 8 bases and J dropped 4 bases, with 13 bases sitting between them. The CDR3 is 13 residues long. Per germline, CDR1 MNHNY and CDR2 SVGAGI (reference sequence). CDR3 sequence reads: CASRWGGADTQYF. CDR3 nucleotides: TGTGCCAGCCGCTGGGGGGGCGCAGATACGCAGTATTTT.

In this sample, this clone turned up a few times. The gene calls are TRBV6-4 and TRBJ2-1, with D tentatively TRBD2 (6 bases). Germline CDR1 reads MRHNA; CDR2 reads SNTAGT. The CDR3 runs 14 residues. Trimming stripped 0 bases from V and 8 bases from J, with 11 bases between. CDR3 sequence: CASSDSNGGDEQFF. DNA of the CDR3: TGTGCCAGCAGTGACTCGAACGGGGGTGATGAGCAGTTCTTC.

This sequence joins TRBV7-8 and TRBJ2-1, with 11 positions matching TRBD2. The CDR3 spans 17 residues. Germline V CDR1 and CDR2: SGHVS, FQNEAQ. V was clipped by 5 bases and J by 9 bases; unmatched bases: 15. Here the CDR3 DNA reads TGTGCCAGCAGCCGGACTTTAGCGGGGGGGGTAGTGAGTGAGCAGTTCTTC. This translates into CASSRTLAGGVVSEQFF.

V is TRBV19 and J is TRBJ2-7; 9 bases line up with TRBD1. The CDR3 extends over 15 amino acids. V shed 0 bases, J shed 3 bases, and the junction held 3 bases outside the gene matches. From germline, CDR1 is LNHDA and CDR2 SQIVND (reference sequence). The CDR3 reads CASSIDGTGNYEQYF. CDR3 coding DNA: TGTGCCAGTAGTATAGATGGGACAGGGAACTACGAGCAGTACTTC.

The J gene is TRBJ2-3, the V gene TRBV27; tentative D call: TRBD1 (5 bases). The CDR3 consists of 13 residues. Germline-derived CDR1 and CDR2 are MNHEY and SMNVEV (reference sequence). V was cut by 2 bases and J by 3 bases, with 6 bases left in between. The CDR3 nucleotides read TGTGCCAGCAGTTTAGGGGCTACAGATACGCAGTATTTT. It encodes CASSLGATDTQYF.

CDR3 nucleotide sequence: TGTGCCAGCTCAAACACTCTGCCGACAGGGTCTAGCACAGATACGCAGTATTTT. It codes for CASSNTLPTGSSTDTQYF. The chain couples TRBV18 to TRBJ2-3; the match to TRBD1 covers 7 bases. In germline, CDR1 is KGHSH, CDR2 LQKENI. The CDR3 is 18 amino acids. J lost 0 bases, V lost 5 bases, and 14 bases had no gene match.

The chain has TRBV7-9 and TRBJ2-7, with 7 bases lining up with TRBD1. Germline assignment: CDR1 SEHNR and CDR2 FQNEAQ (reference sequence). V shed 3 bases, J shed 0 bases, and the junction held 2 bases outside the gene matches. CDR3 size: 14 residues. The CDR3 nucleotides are TGTGCCAGCAGCTTGGGGACAGACTCCTACGAGCAGTACTTC. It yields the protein CASSLGTDSYEQYF.

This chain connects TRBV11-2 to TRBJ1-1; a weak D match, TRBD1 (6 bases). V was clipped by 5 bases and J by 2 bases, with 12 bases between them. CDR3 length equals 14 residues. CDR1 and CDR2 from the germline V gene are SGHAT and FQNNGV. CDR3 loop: CASSHPGVNTEAFF. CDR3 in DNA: TGTGCCAGCAGCCACCCAGGGGTTAACACTGAAGCTTTCTTT.

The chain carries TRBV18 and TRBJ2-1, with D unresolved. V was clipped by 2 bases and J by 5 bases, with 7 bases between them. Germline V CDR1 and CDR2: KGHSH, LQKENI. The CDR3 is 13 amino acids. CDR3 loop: CASSPSTDNEQFF. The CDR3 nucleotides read TGTGCCAGCTCACCATCGACTGACAATGAGCAGTTCTTC.

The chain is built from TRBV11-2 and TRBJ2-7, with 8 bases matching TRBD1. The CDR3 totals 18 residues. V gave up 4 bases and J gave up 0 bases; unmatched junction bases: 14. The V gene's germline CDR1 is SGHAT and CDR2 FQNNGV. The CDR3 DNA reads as TGTGCCAGCAGCTCCCAGCACACAGGGGGACCAAGCTCCTACGAGCAGTACTTC. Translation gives CASSSQHTGGPSSYEQYF.

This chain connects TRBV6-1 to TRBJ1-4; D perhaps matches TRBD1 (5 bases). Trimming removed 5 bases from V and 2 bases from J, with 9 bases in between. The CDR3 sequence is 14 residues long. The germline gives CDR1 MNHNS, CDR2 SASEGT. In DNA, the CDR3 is TGTGCCAGCAGTCGGAGGGGCACTAATGAAAAACTGTTTTTT. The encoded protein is CASSRRGTNEKLFF.